The 19 T cell receptor beta chains below come from one sample, sequenced in a study of cytomegalovirus exposure and HLA in healthy donors (dated by TCRdb to the late 2010s). Libraries were made using the immunoSEQ multiplex PCR assay. A mixture of 60 forward primers for TCR Vbeta segments and 13 reverse primers for TCR Jbeta segments was used in the multiplex PCR. The table was pulled from immuneACCESS by TCRdb, which kept in-frame rearrangements only. Such tables lose some clones; where checked, under half of the loss comes from unresolved V genes, and the rest has no known cause. This sample gives about 110,000 clones in total; approximately 12% of them show up just once. The ten largest clones take up roughly a sixth of the sample. The sequenced material came from PBMCs. These receptors originate from a man aged 35-49 years in good health and CMV-seropositive.

The chain has TRBV4-1 and TRBJ2-3; 7 bases fit TRBD2. CDR1 is MGHRA, CDR2 YSYEKL, per germline. There are 15 residues in the CDR3. V dropped 5 bases and J dropped 5; count of bases not matched to a gene: 10. For the CDR3, the DNA is TGCGCCAGCAGCTCCGGGACTAAGGGAAGAGATACGCAGTATTTT. It is translated as CASSSGTKGRDTQYF.

Only a few counts were recorded for this clone. Additional DNA sequences in this sample encode the identical CDR3. The chain employs TRBV6-1 and TRBJ2-3, with D perhaps matching TRBD2 (5 bases). Trimming stripped 5 bases from V and 0 bases from J, with 9 bases between. The V gene's germline CDR1 is MNHNS and CDR2 SASEGT. The CDR3 is made up of 14 amino acids. CDR3 residues: CASSPRGSTDTQYF. In nucleotides, the CDR3 is TGTGCCAGCAGTCCTCGCGGGAGCACAGATACGCAGTATTTT.

This clone has just a few counts. At one end, the junction sequence differs from germline, possibly due to a read error. The V gene is TRBV19, the J gene TRBJ1-1; 9 nucleotides match TRBD1. The CDR3 has 14 amino acids. Germline CDR1 LNHDA, CDR2 SQIVND (reference sequence). The CDR3 DNA reads as TGTGCCAGTAGTATTGGACAGGGGAACGCTGAAGCTTTCTTT. It yields the protein CASSIGQGNAEAFF.

In its sample, this clone was seen a few times. The V gene is TRBV7-9, the J gene TRBJ1-1; D call uncertain. The length of the CDR3 is 12 residues. Germline loops: CDR1 SEHNR, CDR2 FQNEAQ (reference sequence). Trimming shortened V by 3 bases and J by 1 base, and 3 bases separated the two germline ends. The CDR3 spells CASSFRNTEAFF. The CDR3 bases are TGTGCCAGCAGCTTCCGGAACACTGAAGCTTTCTTT.

The gene calls are TRBV12-5 and TRBJ2-1; possibly TRBD2 for D (7 bases). This CDR3 is 16 amino acids long. V shed 2 bases and J shed 12 bases, with 23 bases lying between them. Germline CDR1 LGHNT, CDR2 FRNRAP. The CDR3 DNA reads as TGTGCTAGTGGTTTGCAGGGGAACGGCGGGGGCCCTCGGCAGTTCTTC. It encodes CASGLQGNGGGPRQFF.

The chain is built from TRBV7-9 and TRBJ2-3; D might be TRBD2 (5 bases). Germline CDR1 reads SEHNR; CDR2 reads FQNEAQ (reference sequence). There are 14 residues in the CDR3. Trimming stripped 1 base from V and 5 bases from J, with 10 bases between. The CDR3 nucleotides read TGTGCCAGCAGCTTAGGCCTAGCTGGAGATACGCAGTATTTT. This gives the protein CASSLGLAGDTQYF.

In this sample, this clone turned up a few times. V and J are TRBV4-1 and TRBJ1-2; 7 nucleotides agree with TRBD1. The germline V gene encodes CDR1 MGHRA and CDR2 YSYEKL. The CDR3 has 15 amino acids. With V trimmed by 2 bases and J by 7 bases, 10 bases remained unmatched. CDR3 amino acids: CASSQTLSGGAGYTF. Written as DNA, the CDR3 is TGCGCCAGCAGCCAAACCTTATCAGGGGGAGCTGGCTACACCTTC.

In this sample, this clone turned up a few times. The chain links TRBV19 to TRBJ2-1; a weak D match, TRBD2 (6 bases). Germline V gene sequence: CDR1 LNHDA, CDR2 SQIVND (reference sequence). There are 20 residues in the CDR3. Trimming removed 5 bases at V and 4 bases at J, with 30 bases between. The CDR3 sequence is CASSPEGAGRRDPRYNEQFF. The CDR3 DNA is TGTGCCAGTAGTCCCGAGGGAGCGGGTCGCCGGGACCCGAGGTACAATGAGCAGTTCTTC.

This sequence joins TRBV9 and TRBJ2-5; D may be TRBD1 (5 bases). The CDR3 consists of 14 residues. The germline gives CDR1 SGDLS, CDR2 YYNGEE. V lost 0 bases to trimming and J lost 7 bases, with 13 bases between them. For the CDR3, the DNA is TGTGCCAGCAGCGTAGGGACGGCCCAGGGGACCCAGTACTTC. The encoded protein is CASSVGTAQGTQYF.

This clone has just a few counts. The chain combines TRBV27 with TRBJ1-1; D is perhaps TRBD1 (6 bases). This CDR3 comprises 14 residues. Germline-derived CDR1 and CDR2 are MNHEY and SMNVEV (reference sequence). V lost 6 bases and J 7 bases, leaving 18 bases between the germline ends. The CDR3 nucleotides are TGTGCCAGCAGAGCGTTGGACAGATCAAATGAAGCTTTCTTT. Translated, it gives CASRALDRSNEAFF.

The rearrangement joins TRBV11-2 to TRBJ1-5; tentative D call: TRBD1 (5 bases). Deletions cut 5 bases from V and 7 bases from J, with 12 bases between. The CDR3 has 13 residues. CDR1 and CDR2 (germline): SGHAT, FQNNGV. The CDR3 DNA reads as TGTGCCAGCAGCCGAAACGGGGGACAGCCCCAGCATTTT. Protein product: CASSRNGGQPQHF.

This rearrangement joins TRBV6-5 to TRBJ2-5, with 7 bases aligning to TRBD2. The germline CDR1 and CDR2 sequences are MNHEY and SVGAGI. The CDR3 totals 14 residues. V shed 2 bases, J shed 5 bases, and the junction held 5 bases outside the gene matches. The CDR3 nucleotides read TGTGCCAGCAGTTACGTCGCGGGAGACGAGACCCAGTACTTC. Protein sequence: CASSYVAGDETQYF.

This sequence joins TRBV29-1 and TRBJ2-2; 7 bases align to TRBD2. The V and J ends lost 5 bases and 3 bases, in that order; junction bases with no gene match: 0. There are 12 residues in the CDR3. Germline V gives CDR1 SQVTM, CDR2 ANQGSEA. The chain's CDR3 is CSVRGDTGELFF. In DNA, the CDR3 is TGCAGCGTTCGGGGGGACACCGGGGAGCTGTTTTTT.

The genes are TRBV14 and TRBJ2-1; 14 bases agree with TRBD2. CDR3 length: 16 residues. The J segment lost 8 bases and the V segment lost 3 bases, leaving 6 bases of the junction unmatched. The V gene's germline CDR1 is SGHDN and CDR2 FVKESK. DNA of the CDR3: TGTGCCAGCAGCCAGGGACTAGCGGGAGCTGTAGATGAGCAGTTCTTC. As protein: CASSQGLAGAVDEQFF.

V and J are TRBV18 and TRBJ2-2; D uncertain. Germline V lookup: CDR1 KGHSH, CDR2 LQKENI. Trimming cost V 3 bases and J 3 bases, with 5 bases left between them. The CDR3 is 13 amino acids. The CDR3 is CASSPFDTGELFF. CDR3 in DNA: TGTGCCAGCTCACCGTTCGACACCGGGGAGCTGTTTTTT.

The V gene is TRBV29-1, the J gene TRBJ2-5; 7 bases fit TRBD1. With the DNA end fitting TRBJ2-7 better, the J assignment may be wrong. CDR1 is SQVTM and CDR2 is ANQGSEA in the germline V gene. The CDR3 spans 13 residues. The CDR3 DNA is TGCAGCGTCCACAGGGGAAACTCCTACGAGCAGTACTTC. Protein: CSVHRGNSYEQYF.

The CDR3 coding sequence is TGTGCCAGCAGCCCCACCCCGGGACTAGCTTACGAGCAGTACTTC. It translates to CASSPTPGLAYEQYF. The chain carries TRBV9 and TRBJ2-7; 9 bases map to TRBD2. Germline assignment: CDR1 SGDLS and CDR2 YYNGEE. The V segment lost 4 bases and the J segment 4 bases; nucleotides outside the gene matches: 9. The CDR3 sequence is 15 residues long.

The chain carries TRBV10-1 and TRBJ1-1; 9 bases are a match to TRBD1. The V gene's germline CDR1 is WNHNN and CDR2 SYGVQD (reference sequence). This CDR3 spans 15 amino acids. V lost 3 bases, J lost 3 bases, and 5 bases stayed unmatched. CDR3 bases: TGCGCCAGCAGTGACCCGGGACAGGGATACACTGAAGCTTTCTTT. This gives the protein CASSDPGQGYTEAFF.

The chain is built from TRBV28 and TRBJ1-2, with D possibly TRBD1 on 6 matching bases. V lost 2 bases and J lost 8, with 18 bases in between. CDR3 size: 15 residues. Germline values: CDR1 MDHEN, CDR2 SYDVKM. The chain's CDR3 is CASSLATGFGYGYTF. In nucleotides, the CDR3 is TGTGCCAGCAGTTTAGCGACAGGTTTTGGTTACGGCTACACCTTC.